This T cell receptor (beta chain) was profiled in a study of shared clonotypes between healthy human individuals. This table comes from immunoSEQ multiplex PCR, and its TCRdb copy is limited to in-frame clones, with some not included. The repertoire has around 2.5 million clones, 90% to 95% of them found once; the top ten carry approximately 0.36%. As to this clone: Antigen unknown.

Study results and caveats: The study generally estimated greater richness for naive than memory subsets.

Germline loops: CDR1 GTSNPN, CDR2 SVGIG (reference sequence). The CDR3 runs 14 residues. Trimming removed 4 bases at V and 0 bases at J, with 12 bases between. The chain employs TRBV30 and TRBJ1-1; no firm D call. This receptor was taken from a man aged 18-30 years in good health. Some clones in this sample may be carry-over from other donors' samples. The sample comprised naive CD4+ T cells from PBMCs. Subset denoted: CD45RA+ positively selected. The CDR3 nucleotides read TGTGCCTGGATCCCCGGGATCCTGAACACTGAAGCTTTCTTT. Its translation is CAWIPGILNTEAFF.